The following is a T cell receptor (beta chain) sequence with its context. Germline values: CDR1 SNHLY, CDR2 FYNNEI. This CDR3 spans 16 amino acids. The V segment lost 7 bases and the J segment 3 bases; nucleotides outside the gene matches: 5. Some clones are missing from TCRdb's copy, which holds only in-frame ones; the method was immunoSEQ multiplex PCR. There are roughly 180,000 clones in the sample; over 80% occur only once, and 10% to 15% lies in the top ten. These data originate in a study of blood T cell repertoires in COVID-19. Across the whole study: The United States, Italy and Spain supplied acute and convalescent COVID-19 samples.

Participants came from about 23 US areas, aged roughly 18 to 100 years. Self-reported history from a screening survey and questionnaire set each donor's cohort. All recovered Cohort 3 donors got two negative PCRs, got clearance, or saw symptom resolution. The clonotype originates from a woman between 55 and 75 years old who had recovered from COVID-19. V and J are TRBV2 and TRBJ2-5, with TRBD2 identical over 16 bases. Sequenced material: PBMCs or T cells enriched from blood (not recorded which). The CDR3 nucleotides are TGTGCCAGCATTAGGGGACTAGCGGGAGGGGAAGAGACCCAGTACTTC. Translation gives CASIRGLAGGEETQYF.